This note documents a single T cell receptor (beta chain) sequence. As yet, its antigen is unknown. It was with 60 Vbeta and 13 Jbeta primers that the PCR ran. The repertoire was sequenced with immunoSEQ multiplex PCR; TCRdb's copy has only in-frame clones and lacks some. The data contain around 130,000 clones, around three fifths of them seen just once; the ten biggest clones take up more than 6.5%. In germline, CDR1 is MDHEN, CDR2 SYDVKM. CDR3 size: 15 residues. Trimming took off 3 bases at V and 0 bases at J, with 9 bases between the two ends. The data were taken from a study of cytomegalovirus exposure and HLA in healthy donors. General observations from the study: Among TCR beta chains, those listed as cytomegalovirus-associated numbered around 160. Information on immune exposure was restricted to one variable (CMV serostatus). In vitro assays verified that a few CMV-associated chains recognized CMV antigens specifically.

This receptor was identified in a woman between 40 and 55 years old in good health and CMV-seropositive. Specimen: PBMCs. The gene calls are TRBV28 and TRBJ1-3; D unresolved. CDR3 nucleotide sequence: TGTGCCAGCAGTTTCGACAAGGCCTCTGGAAACACCATATATTTT. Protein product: CASSFDKASGNTIYF. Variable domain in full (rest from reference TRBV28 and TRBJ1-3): DVKVTQSSRYLVKRTGEKVFLECVQDMDHENMFWYRQDPGLGLRLIYFSYDVKMKEKGDIPEGYSVSREKKERFSLILESASTNQTSMYLCASSFDKASGNTIYFGEGSWLTVV.